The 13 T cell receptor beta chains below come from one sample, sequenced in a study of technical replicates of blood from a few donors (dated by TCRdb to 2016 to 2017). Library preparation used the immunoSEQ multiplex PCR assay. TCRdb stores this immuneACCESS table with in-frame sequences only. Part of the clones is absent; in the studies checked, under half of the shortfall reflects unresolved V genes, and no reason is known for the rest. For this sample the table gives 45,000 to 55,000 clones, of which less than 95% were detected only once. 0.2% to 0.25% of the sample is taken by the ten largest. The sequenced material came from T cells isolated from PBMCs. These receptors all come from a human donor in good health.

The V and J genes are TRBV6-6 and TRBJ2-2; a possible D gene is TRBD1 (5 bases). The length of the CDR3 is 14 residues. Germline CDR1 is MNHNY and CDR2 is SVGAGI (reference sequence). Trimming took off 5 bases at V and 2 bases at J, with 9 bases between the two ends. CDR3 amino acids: CASSTGFNTGELFF. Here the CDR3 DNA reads TGTGCCAGCAGTACAGGCTTCAACACCGGGGAGCTGTTTTTT.

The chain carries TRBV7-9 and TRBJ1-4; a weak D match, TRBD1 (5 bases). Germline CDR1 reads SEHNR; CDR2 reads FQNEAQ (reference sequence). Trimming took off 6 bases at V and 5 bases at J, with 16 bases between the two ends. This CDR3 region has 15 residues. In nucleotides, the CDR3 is TGTGCCAGCAGACAATTACAGACAGAGAATGAAAAACTGTTTTTT. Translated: CASRQLQTENEKLFF.

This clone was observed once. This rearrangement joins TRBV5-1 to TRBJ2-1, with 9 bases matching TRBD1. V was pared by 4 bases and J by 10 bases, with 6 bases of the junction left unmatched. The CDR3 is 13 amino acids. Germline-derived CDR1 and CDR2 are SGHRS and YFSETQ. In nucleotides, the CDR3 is TGCGCCAGCAGCCAGGGACAGGGCCGCGAGCAGTTCTTC. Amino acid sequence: CASSQGQGREQFF.

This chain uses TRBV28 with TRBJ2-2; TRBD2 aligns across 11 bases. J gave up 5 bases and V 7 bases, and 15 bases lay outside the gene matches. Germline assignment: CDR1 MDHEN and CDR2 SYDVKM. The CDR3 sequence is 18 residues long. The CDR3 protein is CASIGRGLAAGATGELFF. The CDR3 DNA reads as TGTGCCAGCATTGGGAGGGGACTAGCGGCGGGAGCGACCGGGGAGCTGTTTTTT.

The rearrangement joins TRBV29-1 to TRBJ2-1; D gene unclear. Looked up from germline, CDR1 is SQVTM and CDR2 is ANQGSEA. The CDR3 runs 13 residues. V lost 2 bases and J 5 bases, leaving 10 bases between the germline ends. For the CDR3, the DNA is TGCAGCGTTGAACGCCAGGTGGACAATGAGCAGTTCTTC. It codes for CSVERQVDNEQFF.

The CDR3 nucleotides read TGTGCCAGCAGTTATCCGGGACAGGAGAACACTGAAGCTTTCTTT. As protein: CASSYPGQENTEAFF. The rearrangement links TRBV6-6 to TRBJ1-1; TRBD1 matches at 8 bases. The CDR3 covers 15 residues. V gave up 3 bases and J gave up 1 base; unmatched junction bases: 4. CDR1 MNHNY and CDR2 SVGAGI come from the germline V gene (reference sequence).

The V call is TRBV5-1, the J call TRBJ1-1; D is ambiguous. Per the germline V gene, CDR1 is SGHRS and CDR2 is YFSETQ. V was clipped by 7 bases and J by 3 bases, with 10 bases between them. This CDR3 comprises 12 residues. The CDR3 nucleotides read TGCGCCAGCGGCCCCAGATACACTGAAGCTTTCTTT. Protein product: CASGPRYTEAFF.

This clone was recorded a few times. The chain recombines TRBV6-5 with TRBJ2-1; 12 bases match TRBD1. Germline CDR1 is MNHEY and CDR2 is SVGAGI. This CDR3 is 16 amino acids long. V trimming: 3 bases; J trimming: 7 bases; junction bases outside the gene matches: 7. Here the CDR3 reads CASSYGGQGARNEQFF. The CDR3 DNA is TGTGCCAGCAGTTATGGGGGACAGGGGGCGAGGAATGAGCAGTTCTTC.

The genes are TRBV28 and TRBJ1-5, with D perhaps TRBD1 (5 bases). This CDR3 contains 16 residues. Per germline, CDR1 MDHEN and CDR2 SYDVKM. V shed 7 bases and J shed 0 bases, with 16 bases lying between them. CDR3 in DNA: TGTGCCAGCAATCCCGGGCGGGGGTATAGCAATCAGCCCCAGCATTTT. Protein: CASNPGRGYSNQPQHF.

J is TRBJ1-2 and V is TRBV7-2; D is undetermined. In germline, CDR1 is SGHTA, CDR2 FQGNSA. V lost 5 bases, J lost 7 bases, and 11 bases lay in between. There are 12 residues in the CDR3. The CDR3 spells CASSPPPGGYTF. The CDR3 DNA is TGTGCCAGCAGCCCTCCCCCGGGTGGCTACACCTTC.

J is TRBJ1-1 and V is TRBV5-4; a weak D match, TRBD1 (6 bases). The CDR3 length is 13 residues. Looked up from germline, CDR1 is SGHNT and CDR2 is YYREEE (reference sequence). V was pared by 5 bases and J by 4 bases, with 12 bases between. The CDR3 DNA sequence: TGTGCCAGCAGAAATACAGGGAGCACTGAAGCTTTCTTT. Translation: CASRNTGSTEAFF.

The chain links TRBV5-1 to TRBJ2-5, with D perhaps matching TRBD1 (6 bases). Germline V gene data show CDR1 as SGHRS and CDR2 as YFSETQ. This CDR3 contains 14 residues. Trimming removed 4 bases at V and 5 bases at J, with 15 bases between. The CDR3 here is CASSHLEGEETQYF. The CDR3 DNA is TGCGCCAGCAGCCACCTTGAGGGGGAGGAGACCCAGTACTTC.

This chain's CDR3 is CSVGGEQFF. CDR3 nucleotide sequence: TGCAGCGTGGGGGGGGAGCAGTTCTTC. The chain links TRBV29-1 to TRBJ2-1, with 7 bases that match TRBD2. Unmatched junction bases numbered 0, after V lost 6 bases and J lost 10 bases. This CDR3 has 9 amino acids. Germline V CDR1 and CDR2: SQVTM, ANQGSEA.